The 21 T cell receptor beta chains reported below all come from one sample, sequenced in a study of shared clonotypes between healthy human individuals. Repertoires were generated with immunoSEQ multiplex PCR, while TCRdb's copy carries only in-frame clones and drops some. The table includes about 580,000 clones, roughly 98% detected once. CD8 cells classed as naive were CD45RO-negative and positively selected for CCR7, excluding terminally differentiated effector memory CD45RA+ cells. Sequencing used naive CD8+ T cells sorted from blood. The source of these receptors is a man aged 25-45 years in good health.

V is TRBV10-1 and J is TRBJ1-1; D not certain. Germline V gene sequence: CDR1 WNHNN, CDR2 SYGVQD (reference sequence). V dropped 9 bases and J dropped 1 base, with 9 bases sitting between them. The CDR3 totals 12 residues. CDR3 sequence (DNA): TGCGCCAGGCCACATGAGAACACTGAAGCTTTCTTT. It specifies CARPHENTEAFF.

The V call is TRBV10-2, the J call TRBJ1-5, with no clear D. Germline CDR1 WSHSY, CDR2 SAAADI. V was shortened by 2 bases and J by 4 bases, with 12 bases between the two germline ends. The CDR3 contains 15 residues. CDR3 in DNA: TGCGCCAGCAGTGAGGAGGCCGCCATAAATCAGCCCCAGCATTTT. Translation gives CASSEEAAINQPQHF.

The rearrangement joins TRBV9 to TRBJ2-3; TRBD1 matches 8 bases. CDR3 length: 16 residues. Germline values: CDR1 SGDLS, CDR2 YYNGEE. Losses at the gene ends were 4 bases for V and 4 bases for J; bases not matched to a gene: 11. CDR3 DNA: TGTGCCAGCAGCCCCCGGTCAGGGGGCGCACCAGATACGCAGTATTTT. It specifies CASSPRSGGAPDTQYF.

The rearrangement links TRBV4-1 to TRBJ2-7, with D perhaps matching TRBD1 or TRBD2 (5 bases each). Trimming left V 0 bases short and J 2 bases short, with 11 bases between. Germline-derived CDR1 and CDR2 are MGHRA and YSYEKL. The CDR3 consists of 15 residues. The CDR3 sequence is CASSQDSGPTYEQYF. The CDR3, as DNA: TGCGCCAGCAGCCAAGATTCGGGGCCAACCTACGAGCAGTACTTC.

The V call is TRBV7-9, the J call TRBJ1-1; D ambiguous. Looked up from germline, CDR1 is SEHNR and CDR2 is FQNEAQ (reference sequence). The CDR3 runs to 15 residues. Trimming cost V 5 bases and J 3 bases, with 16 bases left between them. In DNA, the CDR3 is TGTGCCAGCAGCCCTAGGCAGACATCCCACACTGAAGCTTTCTTT. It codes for CASSPRQTSHTEAFF.

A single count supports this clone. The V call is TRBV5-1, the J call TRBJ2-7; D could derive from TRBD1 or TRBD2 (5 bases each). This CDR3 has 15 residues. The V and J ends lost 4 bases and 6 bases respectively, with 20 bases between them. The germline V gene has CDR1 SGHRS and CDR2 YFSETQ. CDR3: CASSGDPFSPSEQYF. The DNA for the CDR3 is TGCGCCAGCAGCGGGGACCCCTTTTCTCCGTCCGAGCAGTACTTC.

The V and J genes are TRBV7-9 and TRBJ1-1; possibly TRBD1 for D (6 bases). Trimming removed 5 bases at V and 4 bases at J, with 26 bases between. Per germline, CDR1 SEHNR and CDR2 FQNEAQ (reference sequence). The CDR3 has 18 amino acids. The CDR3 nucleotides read TGTGCCAGCAGCGTAACAGACAGGCCCACTGGAAAGAGCACTGAAGCTTTCTTT. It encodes CASSVTDRPTGKSTEAFF.

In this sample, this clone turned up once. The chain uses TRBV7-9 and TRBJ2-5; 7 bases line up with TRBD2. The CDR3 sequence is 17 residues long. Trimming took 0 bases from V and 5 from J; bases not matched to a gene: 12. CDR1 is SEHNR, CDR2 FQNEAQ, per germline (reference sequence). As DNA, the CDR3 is TGTGCCAGCAGCTTAGCTATCGGCGGGAGAGGTGGTGAGACCCAGTACTTC. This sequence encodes CASSLAIGGRGGETQYF.

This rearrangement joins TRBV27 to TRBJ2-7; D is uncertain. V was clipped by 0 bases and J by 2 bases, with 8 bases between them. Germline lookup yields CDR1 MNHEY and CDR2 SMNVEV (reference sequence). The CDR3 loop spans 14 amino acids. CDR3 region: CASSLSSTAYEQYF. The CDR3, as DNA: TGTGCCAGCAGTTTATCGAGTACAGCCTACGAGCAGTACTTC.

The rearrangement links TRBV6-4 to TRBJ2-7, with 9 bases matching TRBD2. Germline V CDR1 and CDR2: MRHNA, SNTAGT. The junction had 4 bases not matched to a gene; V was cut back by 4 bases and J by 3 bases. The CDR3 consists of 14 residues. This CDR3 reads CASSVAGGDYEQYF. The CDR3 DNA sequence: TGTGCCAGCAGTGTGGCGGGAGGGGACTACGAGCAGTACTTC.

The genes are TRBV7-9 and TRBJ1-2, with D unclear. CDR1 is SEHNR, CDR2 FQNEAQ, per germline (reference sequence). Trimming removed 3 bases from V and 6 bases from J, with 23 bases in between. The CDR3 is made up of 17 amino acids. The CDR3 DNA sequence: TGTGCCAGCAGCTTGTTGGACGTGAGAGGTTCGCGTCATGGCTACACCTTC. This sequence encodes CASSLLDVRGSRHGYTF.

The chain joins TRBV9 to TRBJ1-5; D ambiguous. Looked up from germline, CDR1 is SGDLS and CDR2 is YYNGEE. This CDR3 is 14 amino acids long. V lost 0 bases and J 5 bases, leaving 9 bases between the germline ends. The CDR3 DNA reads TGTGCCAGCAGCGTAGATGACACTTATCAGCCCCAGCATTTT. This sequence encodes CASSVDDTYQPQHF.

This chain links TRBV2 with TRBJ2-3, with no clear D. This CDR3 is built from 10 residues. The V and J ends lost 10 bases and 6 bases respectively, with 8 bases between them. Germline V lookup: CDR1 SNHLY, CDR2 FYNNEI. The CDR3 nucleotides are TGTGCCATATCGACGGATACGCAGTATTTT. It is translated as CAISTDTQYF.

CDR3 coding DNA: TGTGCCACCAGCAGAGATCCGAGCGAAGTTAGCTACGAGCAGTACTTC. The encoded protein is CATSRDPSEVSYEQYF. J is TRBJ2-7 and V is TRBV15; D is unclear. The length of the CDR3 is 16 residues. Germline V CDR1 and CDR2: LNHNV, YYDKDF (reference sequence). Trimming left V 0 bases short and J 3 bases short, with 15 bases between.

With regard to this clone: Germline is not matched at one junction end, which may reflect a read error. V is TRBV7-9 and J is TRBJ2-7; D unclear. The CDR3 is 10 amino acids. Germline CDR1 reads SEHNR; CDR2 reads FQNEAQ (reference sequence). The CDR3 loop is CASSSNEQYF. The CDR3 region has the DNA TGTGCCAGCAGCTCCAACGAGCAGTACTTC.

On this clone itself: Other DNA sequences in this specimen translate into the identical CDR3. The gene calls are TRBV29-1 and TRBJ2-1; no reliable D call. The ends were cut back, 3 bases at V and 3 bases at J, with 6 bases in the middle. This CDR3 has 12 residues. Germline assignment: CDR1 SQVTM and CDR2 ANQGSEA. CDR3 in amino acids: CSVEGSYNEQFF. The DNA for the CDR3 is TGCAGCGTTGAGGGAAGCTACAATGAGCAGTTCTTC.

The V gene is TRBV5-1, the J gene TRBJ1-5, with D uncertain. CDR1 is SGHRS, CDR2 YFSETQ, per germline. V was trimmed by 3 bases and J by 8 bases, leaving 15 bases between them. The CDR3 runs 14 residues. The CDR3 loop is CASSSNGRQEPQHF. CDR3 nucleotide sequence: TGCGCCAGCAGCTCGAATGGACGGCAGGAGCCCCAGCATTTT.

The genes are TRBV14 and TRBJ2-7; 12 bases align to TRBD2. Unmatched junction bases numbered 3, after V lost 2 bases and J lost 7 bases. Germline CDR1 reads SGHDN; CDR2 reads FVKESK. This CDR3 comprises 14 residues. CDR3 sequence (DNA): TGTGCCAGCAGCCAACTAGCGGGAGGGCCGGAGCAGTACTTC. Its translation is CASSQLAGGPEQYF.

The CDR3 bases are TGTGCCAGCAGTGTTGGACAGGGGGTTTCAGCCAAAAACATTCAGTACTTC. Its protein is CASSVGQGVSAKNIQYF. V and J are TRBV27 and TRBJ2-4; 10 bases line up with TRBD1. The germline CDR1 and CDR2 sequences are MNHEY and SMNVEV (reference sequence). Germline trimming cut 5 bases from V and 0 bases from J; bases unmatched to any gene: 7. The CDR3 extends over 17 amino acids.

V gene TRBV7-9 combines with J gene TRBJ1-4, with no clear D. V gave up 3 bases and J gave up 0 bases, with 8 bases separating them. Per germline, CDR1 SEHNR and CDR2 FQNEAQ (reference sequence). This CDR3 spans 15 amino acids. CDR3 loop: CASSFGEATNEKLFF. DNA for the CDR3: TGTGCCAGCAGCTTCGGGGAAGCAACTAATGAAAAACTGTTTTTT. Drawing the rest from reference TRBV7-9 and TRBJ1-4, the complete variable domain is DTGVSQNPRHKITKRGQNVTFRCDPISEHNRLYWYRQTLGQGPEFLTYFQNEAQLEKSRLLSDRFSAERPKGSFSTLEIQRTEQGDSAMYLCASSFGEATNEKLFFGSGTQLSVL.

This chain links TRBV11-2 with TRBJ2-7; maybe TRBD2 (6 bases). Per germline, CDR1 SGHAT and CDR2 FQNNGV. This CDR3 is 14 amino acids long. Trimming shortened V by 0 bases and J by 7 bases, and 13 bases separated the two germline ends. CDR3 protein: CASSLDRGNKEQYF. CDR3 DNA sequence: TGTGCCAGCAGCTTAGATCGGGGGAACAAGGAGCAGTACTTC.